What follows describes a single T cell receptor (beta chain). Its antigen remains unidentified. After isolation, RNA underwent reverse transcription to generate cDNA as the sequencing template. Produced via immunoSEQ multiplex PCR; TCRdb's table is partial and in-frame only. The data show 79,000 or so clones, approximately 64% seen once. The treatment: oral pan-JAK inhibitor, 5-10 mg twice daily. Individuals with alopecia areata gave both lesional scalp punch biopsies and peripheral blood for collection. This record belongs to a study of CD8+ T cells in alopecia areata. Study-level information: Tofacitinib dosing lasted 6 to 18 months, which was then followed by 6 months off drug. Study-wide results and limits: How baseline CD8+ expansion relates to response remains uncertain (there was one nonresponder).

V trimming: 1 base; J trimming: 5 bases; junction bases outside the gene matches: 3. This CDR3 contains 15 residues. The germline V gene encodes CDR1 SEHNR and CDR2 FQNEAQ (reference sequence). This clonotype originated in a human donor with alopecia areata. The chain combines TRBV7-9 with TRBJ2-1, with TRBD2 matching over 9 bases. The sequenced sample was CD8+ T cells sorted from blood, obtained at week 24, from a patient treated with tofacitinib. The CDR3 DNA sequence: TGTGCCAGCAGCTTAGTGAGCGGGGGGAACAATGAGCAGTTCTTC. Protein sequence: CASSLVSGGNNEQFF.